The 5 T cell receptor beta chains reported below all come from one sample, sequenced in a study of T-cell reconstitution after alpha-beta-depleted transplantation in children. The authors prepared the TCRbeta library with unique molecular identifiers. TCRdb called the PCR reads again in MiXCR, with one record for every CDR3 protein. In the table there are around 960,000 distinct CDR3 sequences, around 30% of which are singletons. The sample consisted of PBMCs, mostly from graft donor cells, taken 360 days after TCRalphabeta/CD19-depleted stem cell transplant. The receptors were sampled from a boy in the first two years of life who had a stem cell transplant for SCID, so the T cells may come from the graft donor.

The sample holds a few counts of this clonotype. The chain joins TRBV7-6 to TRBJ2-7, with 7 bases lining up with TRBD1. CDR3 length: 14 amino acids. In germline, CDR1 is SGHVS, CDR2 FNYEAQ. The J segment lost 4 bases and the V segment lost 5 bases, leaving 8 bases of the junction unmatched. The CDR3, as DNA: TGTGCCAGCAGCCCCGGACAGGTCTCGTACGAGCAGTACTTC. Translating it yields CASSPGQVSYEQYF.

The sample holds a few counts of this clonotype. The J gene is TRBJ1-4, the V gene TRBV12-3 or TRBV12-4; perhaps TRBD1 as D (6 bases). The V and J ends lost 6 bases and 10 bases respectively, with 15 bases between them. The CDR3 extends over 13 amino acids. Here the CDR3 DNA reads TGTGCCAGCAGCCGAGAACAAGGGGGAAAACTGTTTTTT. Protein: CASSREQGGKLFF.

The chain combines TRBV6-2 or TRBV6-3 with TRBJ2-5; D perhaps matches TRBD2 (6 bases). With 3 bases removed from V and 1 base from J, the gap between germline ends came to 27 bases. This CDR3 is built from 20 residues. Germline CDR1 and CDR2: MNHEY and SVGEGT. The CDR3 protein is CASSYSPPFAGGMLQETQYF. CDR3 in DNA: TGTGCCAGCAGTTATTCCCCCCCGTTCGCAGGAGGGATGCTCCAAGAGACCCAGTACTTC.

This clonotype was detected only a few times. V is TRBV20-1 and J is TRBJ2-3; D perhaps matches TRBD1 (5 bases). Per germline, CDR1 DFQATT and CDR2 SNEGSKA (reference sequence). The CDR3 extends over 14 amino acids. Trimming left V 1 base short and J 1 base short, with 9 bases between. The CDR3: CSARVVTGTDTQYF. The CDR3 DNA sequence: TGCAGTGCTAGAGTGGTGACAGGCACAGATACGCAGTATTTT.

This clonotype came up a few times. The chain carries TRBV20-1 and TRBJ2-5; D possibly corresponds to TRBD1 (5 bases). The V end lost 4 bases, the J end lost 5 bases, and 17 bases lay between the germline ends. The CDR3 runs 14 residues. Germline V lookup: CDR1 DFQATT, CDR2 SNEGSKA (reference sequence). The CDR3 reads CSATRAQGRETQYF. CDR3 DNA: TGCAGTGCTACCCGGGCCCAGGGAAGGGAGACCCAGTACTTC.